The next 13 T cell receptor beta chains were all read from a single sample in a study of memory CD4+ T cells and cytomegalovirus serostatus. The sort gate was single viable CD3+CD4+CD8-CD45RO+ cells for memory CD4+ T cells. Generated by immunoSEQ multiplex PCR, the TCRdb table keeps only in-frame clones and is missing some. The table records under 75,000 clones, about 78% of them present only once. Sequenced material: memory CD4+ T cells from blood. Receptors were obtained from an adult in good health and CMV-seronegative. Some clones in this sample may be carry-over from other donors' samples.

V and J are TRBV6-5 and TRBJ2-3; unclear D gene. Per germline, CDR1 MNHEY and CDR2 SVGAGI. CDR3 length equals 15 residues. V dropped 0 bases and J dropped 2 bases, with 9 bases sitting between them. Written as DNA, the CDR3 is TGTGCCAGCAGTTACTCGGGTCACTACACAGATACGCAGTATTTT. It is translated as CASSYSGHYTDTQYF.

This rearrangement joins TRBV18 to TRBJ2-2; no firm D call. Germline CDR1 KGHSH, CDR2 LQKENI. There are 15 residues in the CDR3. V was trimmed by 2 bases and J by 1 base, leaving 8 bases between them. CDR3 sequence reads: CASSPTVENTGELFF. The DNA for the CDR3 is TGTGCCAGCTCACCAACAGTTGAGAACACCGGGGAGCTGTTTTTT.

The rearrangement uses TRBV29-1 and TRBJ2-5; 11 positions match TRBD2. The CDR3 is 13 amino acids. With V trimmed by 8 bases and J by 7 bases, 9 bases remained unmatched. Per germline, CDR1 SQVTM and CDR2 ANQGSEA. This CDR3 reads CSSLTSGEATQYF. CDR3 DNA sequence: TGCAGCTCCTTGACTAGCGGGGAGGCGACCCAGTACTTC.

V is TRBV30 and J is TRBJ2-1, with D perhaps TRBD2 (5 bases). The CDR3 loop spans 12 amino acids. The germline V gene encodes CDR1 GTSNPN and CDR2 SVGIG (reference sequence). Trimming took 1 base from V and 7 from J, leaving 8 bases between them. The CDR3: CAWSDTGNEQFF. Here the CDR3 DNA reads TGTGCCTGGAGTGACACGGGGAATGAGCAGTTCTTC.

The chain is built from TRBV5-4 and TRBJ1-2; D is ambiguous. This CDR3 has 15 amino acids. V gave up 1 base and J gave up 3 bases, with 13 bases separating them. Germline CDR1 is SGHNT and CDR2 is YYREEE (reference sequence). The CDR3 nucleotides read TGTGCCAGCAGCTTGAACTTGTACAGCTACTATGGCTACACCTTC. It encodes CASSLNLYSYYGYTF.

This clone showed up just once. The chain is built from TRBV27 and TRBJ2-7; D might be TRBD2 (5 bases). Germline loops: CDR1 MNHEY, CDR2 SMNVEV (reference sequence). The CDR3 contains 16 residues. V gave up 4 bases and J gave up 2 bases, with 18 bases separating them. In nucleotides, the CDR3 is TGTGCCAGCAGTTCGAGGCGCCTAGCAAGAGCCTACGAGCAGTACTTC. Residues: CASSSRRLARAYEQYF.

As DNA, the CDR3 is TGTGCCAGTAGTATCTTCTTCGGGAAGGAGGACGAGCAGTACTTC. Translated, it gives CASSIFFGKEDEQYF. The chain couples TRBV19 to TRBJ2-7, with D possibly being TRBD2 (5 bases). From germline, CDR1 is LNHDA and CDR2 SQIVND (reference sequence). V lost 3 bases, J lost 5 bases, and 17 bases lay in between. The CDR3 runs to 15 residues.

The rearrangement joins TRBV28 to TRBJ1-1; the match to TRBD1 covers 8 bases. Germline values: CDR1 MDHEN, CDR2 SYDVKM. This CDR3 is 15 amino acids long. Unmatched junction bases numbered 9, after V lost 5 bases and J lost 4 bases. The CDR3 here is CASSLQDRDLTEAFF. CDR3 in DNA: TGTGCCAGCAGTCTCCAGGACAGGGACCTCACTGAAGCTTTCTTT.

This chain connects TRBV18 to TRBJ2-5, with D unclear. The CDR3 is 13 residues long. V shed 4 bases and J shed 4 bases, with 10 bases lying between them. The germline CDR1 and CDR2 sequences are KGHSH and LQKENI. CDR3 sequence (DNA): TGTGCCAGCTCACGATCGGACGGAGAGACCCAGTACTTC. Translating it yields CASSRSDGETQYF.

The V call is TRBV6-5, the J call TRBJ1-2, with a weak D call TRBD1 (6 bases). The CDR3 extends over 13 amino acids. Germline V gene lookup returns CDR1 MNHEY and CDR2 SVGAGI. V lost 7 bases and J 9 bases, leaving 18 bases between the germline ends. The CDR3 DNA is TGTGCCAGCACAGTCTACGCGGGGGGCAGCTACACCTTC. Translating it yields CASTVYAGGSYTF.

The chain employs TRBV30 and TRBJ2-4, with D possibly being TRBD2 (5 bases). Germline values: CDR1 GTSNPN, CDR2 SVGIG (reference sequence). The CDR3 runs to 14 residues. V was clipped by 2 bases and J by 2 bases, with 10 bases between them. The CDR3 bases are TGTGCCTGGAGTCTCCGGGGATCCAAAAACATTCAGTACTTC. It codes for CAWSLRGSKNIQYF.

This clone has just one count. The chain couples TRBV30 to TRBJ2-1; unclear D gene. V was shortened by 2 bases and J by 4 bases, with 6 bases between the two germline ends. This CDR3 has 12 residues. Germline V gives CDR1 GTSNPN, CDR2 SVGIG (reference sequence). CDR3 sequence reads: CAWSRRYNEQFF. The CDR3 coding sequence is TGTGCCTGGAGTCGGCGTTACAATGAGCAGTTCTTC.

This clone was seen a handful of times. The CDR3 region has the DNA TGTGCCATCAGTGGGGACAGCCGTCACTATGGCTACACCTTC. Protein sequence: CAISGDSRHYGYTF. The chain carries TRBV10-3 and TRBJ1-2, with 7 nucleotides matching TRBD1. Germline CDR1 and CDR2: ENHRY and SYGVKD. V lost 4 bases to trimming and J lost 3 bases; unmatched junction nucleotides: 5. The CDR3 length is 14 residues.